This TCR beta chain is from a study of T-cell memory formation after mild COVID-19. Study as a whole: Largely, TCR clusters stayed within a single donor. Points from the study as a whole: Day 37-peaking second-wave clones had unconfirmed SARS-CoV-2 specificity.

Trimming left V 4 bases short and J 5 bases short, with 16 bases between. Looked up from germline, CDR1 is SGHRS and CDR2 is YFSETQ. The CDR3 spans 14 residues. Using constant-segment primers, 5'RACE produced TCR alpha and TCR beta cDNA libraries carrying sample barcodes and UMIs. In TCRdb, the 5' RACE reads were re-called with MiXCR into one record per CDR3 protein. The repertoire holds under 250,000 distinct CDR3 sequences, with about 10% as singletons. This clonotype came up a few times. No antigen is known for it. What was sequenced was PBMCs or a T cell subset sorted from them (not recorded which). V is TRBV5-1 and J is TRBJ2-7; TRBD2 is a possible D gene (5 bases). The receptor was derived from a man in his late teens or twenties who had mild COVID-19 (a few samples of this study predate the infection). Cell type and time point are not known. CDR3 bases: TGCGCCAGCAGCCCAACCCCGGGAACCGACGAGCAGTACTTC. Protein sequence: CASSPTPGTDEQYF.